Listed below are T cell receptor beta chains from one sample, sequenced in a study of control samples from healthy donors and cancer patients. Measured with immunoSEQ multiplex PCR; TCRdb has only the in-frame clones, and not every one. The sample has approximately 74,000 clones, about 95% seen once; the top ten hold approximately 2.5%. The material sequenced was blood. These receptors were collected from a woman aged 25 to 45 in good health. The CDR3 runs from the conserved cysteine through the conserved F or W. Fields, in order: V gene, D gene, clone size, J gene, CDR3 protein, CDR3 DNA. D genes are given only for firm matches. For some rows the clone size is stated as once, few or many, or as a class when expanded; others skip it.

v_gene: TRBV9
d_gene: .
abundance: .
j_gene: TRBJ2-6
CDR3aa: CASSVGGSNSGANVLTF
CDR3nt: TGTGCCAGCAGCGTAGGGGGCAGTAACTCTGGGGCCAACGTCCTGACTTTC

v_gene: TRBV28
d_gene: .
abundance: .
j_gene: TRBJ1-1
CDR3aa: CASSLGGSLTEAFF
CDR3nt: TGTGCCAGCAGTTTGGGTGGGAGCCTTACTGAAGCTTTCTTT

v_gene: TRBV19
d_gene: TRBD1
abundance: .
j_gene: TRBJ2-3
CDR3aa: CASSKGTGGTDTQYF
CDR3nt: TGTGCCAGTAGTAAAGGGACAGGGGGTACAGATACGCAGTATTTT

v_gene: TRBV5-6
d_gene: TRBD2
abundance: .
j_gene: TRBJ2-3
CDR3aa: CASSLVGLAGSDTQYF
CDR3nt: TGTGCCAGCAGCTTGGTCGGACTAGCGGGGTCAGATACGCAGTATTTT

v_gene: TRBV7-9
d_gene: .
abundance: .
j_gene: TRBJ1-4
CDR3aa: CASSLEQVDEKLFF
CDR3nt: TGTGCCAGCAGCTTAGAACAGGTGGATGAAAAACTGTTTTTT

v_gene: TRBV7-3
d_gene: .
abundance: .
j_gene: TRBJ2-2
CDR3aa: CASSPNRDPTGELFF
CDR3nt: TGTGCCAGCAGCCCCAACCGGGACCCCACCGGGGAGCTGTTTTTT

v_gene: TRBV6-5
d_gene: .
abundance: .
j_gene: TRBJ1-1
CDR3aa: CASSYEGGHTEAFF
CDR3nt: TGTGCCAGCAGTTACGAGGGTGGACACACTGAAGCTTTCTTT

v_gene: TRBV28
d_gene: .
abundance: .
j_gene: TRBJ1-5
CDR3aa: CASTFSGDQPQHF
CDR3nt: TGTGCCAGCACTTTCAGTGGGGATCAGCCCCAGCATTTT

v_gene: TRBV6-5
d_gene: TRBD1
abundance: .
j_gene: TRBJ1-1
CDR3aa: CASSYSRTGLNTEAFF
CDR3nt: TGTGCCAGCAGTTACTCTAGGACAGGACTGAACACTGAAGCTTTCTTT

v_gene: TRBV19
d_gene: .
abundance: .
j_gene: TRBJ2-7
CDR3aa: CASSSRGGVNYEQYF
CDR3nt: TGTGCCAGTAGTTCAAGGGGGGGCGTTAACTACGAGCAGTACTTC

v_gene: TRBV27
d_gene: TRBD2
abundance: .
j_gene: TRBJ2-5
CDR3aa: CASSFIRGGRGTQYF
CDR3nt: TGTGCCAGCAGTTTCATCCGGGGGGGGCGGGGGACCCAGTACTTC

v_gene: TRBV6-5
d_gene: TRBD1
abundance: .
j_gene: TRBJ1-2
CDR3aa: CASSWDRVGYGYTF
CDR3nt: TGTGCCAGCAGCTGGGACAGGGTAGGCTATGGCTACACCTTC

v_gene: TRBV27
d_gene: .
abundance: .
j_gene: TRBJ2-3
CDR3aa: CASSPSPPGAVADTQYF
CDR3nt: TGTGCCAGCAGCCCCAGCCCTCCGGGGGCGGTGGCAGATACGCAGTATTTT

v_gene: TRBV28
d_gene: .
abundance: .
j_gene: TRBJ1-2
CDR3aa: CASSHLLGQYYGYTF
CDR3nt: TGTGCCAGCAGCCACCTTTTAGGACAGTACTATGGCTACACCTTC

v_gene: TRBV2
d_gene: TRBD1
abundance: .
j_gene: TRBJ1-2
CDR3aa: CASAGGGVSTYGYTF
CDR3nt: TGTGCCAGCGCAGGGGGCGGGGTTTCCACCTATGGCTACACCTTC

v_gene: TRBV5-1
d_gene: TRBD1
abundance: .
j_gene: TRBJ1-2
CDR3aa: CASSVDRERGGYTF
CDR3nt: TGCGCCAGCAGCGTAGACAGGGAGCGGGGCGGCTACACCTTC

v_gene: TRBV19
d_gene: TRBD1
abundance: .
j_gene: TRBJ2-1
CDR3aa: CASRDREDKQFF
CDR3nt: TGTGCCAGTAGAGACAGGGAAGATAAGCAGTTCTTC

v_gene: TRBV2
d_gene: TRBD1
abundance: .
j_gene: TRBJ1-2
CDR3aa: CASSVDRASIYGYTF
CDR3nt: TGTGCCAGCAGTGTGGACAGGGCATCAATCTATGGCTACACCTTC

v_gene: TRBV30
d_gene: .
abundance: .
j_gene: TRBJ1-3
CDR3aa: CAWTRATYSGNTIYF
CDR3nt: TGTGCCTGGACCCGGGCAACCTACTCTGGAAACACCATATATTTT

v_gene: TRBV10-2
d_gene: .
abundance: .
j_gene: TRBJ2-5
CDR3aa: CASSAVPTGGRETQYF
CDR3nt: TGCGCCAGCAGTGCGGTTCCTACCGGGGGAAGGGAGACCCAGTACTTC

v_gene: TRBV6-5
d_gene: TRBD1
abundance: .
j_gene: TRBJ1-3
CDR3aa: CATFEGARGNTIYF
CDR3nt: TGTGCCACATTTGAGGGGGCGCGGGGAAACACCATATATTTT

v_gene: TRBV5-1
d_gene: TRBD2
abundance: once
j_gene: TRBJ2-1
CDR3aa: CASSLERGGHEQFF
CDR3nt: TGCGCCAGCAGCTTGGAGCGGGGGGGCCATGAGCAGTTCTTC

v_gene: TRBV6-5
d_gene: .
abundance: .
j_gene: TRBJ2-3
CDR3aa: CASSYFGDTQYF
CDR3nt: TGTGCCAGCAGTTACTTCGGGGATACGCAGTATTTT

v_gene: TRBV3-1/TRBV3-2
d_gene: TRBD1
abundance: .
j_gene: TRBJ1-5
CDR3aa: CASSLTGVPNQPQHF
CDR3nt: TGTGCCAGCAGCTTGACAGGGGTACCGAATCAGCCCCAGCATTTT

v_gene: TRBV3-1/TRBV3-2
d_gene: .
abundance: .
j_gene: TRBJ2-7
CDR3aa: CASSQDRPPGAYEQYF
CDR3nt: TGTGCCAGCAGCCAAGATAGGCCCCCCGGGGCCTACGAGCAGTACTTC

v_gene: TRBV6-5
d_gene: .
abundance: once
j_gene: TRBJ1-1
CDR3aa: CASRTGTQNTEAFF
CDR3nt: TGTGCCAGCAGGACCGGGACACAGAACACTGAAGCTTTCTTT

v_gene: TRBV7-9
d_gene: TRBD1
abundance: .
j_gene: TRBJ1-5
CDR3aa: CASSFGTERNQPQHF
CDR3nt: TGTGCCAGCAGCTTTGGGACAGAAAGAAATCAGCCCCAGCATTTT

v_gene: TRBV5-1
d_gene: .
abundance: .
j_gene: TRBJ1-5
CDR3aa: CASSLGVTRKHQPQHF
CDR3nt: TGCGCCAGCAGCTTGGGGGTAACAAGAAAACATCAGCCCCAGCATTTT

v_gene: TRBV6-5
d_gene: .
abundance: .
j_gene: TRBJ1-1
CDR3aa: CASSPPFSTDTEAFF
CDR3nt: TGTGCCAGCAGTCCCCCTTTCTCCACCGACACTGAAGCTTTCTTT

v_gene: TRBV7-6
d_gene: .
abundance: .
j_gene: TRBJ1-5
CDR3aa: CASSPRGLQPQHF
CDR3nt: TGTGCCAGCAGCCCCCGAGGGTTGCAGCCCCAGCATTTT

v_gene: TRBV10-3
d_gene: TRBD1
abundance: .
j_gene: TRBJ1-1
CDR3aa: CAISNWDSRSFEAFF
CDR3nt: TGTGCCATCAGTAATTGGGACAGCCGATCCTTTGAAGCTTTCTTT

v_gene: TRBV7-2
d_gene: TRBD2
abundance: .
j_gene: TRBJ2-2
CDR3aa: CASSLPSAGAGELFF
CDR3nt: TGTGCCAGCAGCTTACCGTCTGCGGGGGCCGGGGAGCTGTTTTTT

v_gene: TRBV7-3
d_gene: .
abundance: once
j_gene: TRBJ1-1
CDR3aa: CASSMGPRATEAFF
CDR3nt: TGTGCCAGCAGTATGGGCCCCCGAGCGACTGAAGCTTTCTTT

v_gene: TRBV6-5
d_gene: .
abundance: .
j_gene: TRBJ1-6
CDR3aa: CASSYTGLVDSPLHF
CDR3nt: TGTGCCAGCAGTTACACGGGTCTGGTAGATTCACCCCTCCACTTT

v_gene: TRBV2
d_gene: .
abundance: .
j_gene: TRBJ1-4
CDR3aa: CASSEGLGEKLFF
CDR3nt: TGTGCCAGCAGTGAGGGATTAGGTGAAAAACTGTTTTTT

v_gene: TRBV19
d_gene: .
abundance: .
j_gene: TRBJ1-4
CDR3aa: CASSMGGELFF
CDR3nt: TGTGCCAGTAGTATGGGGGGGGAACTGTTTTTT

v_gene: TRBV6-4
d_gene: TRBD2
abundance: .
j_gene: TRBJ2-5
CDR3aa: CASSDTTSTGFRETQYF
CDR3nt: TGTGCCAGCAGTGATACGACTAGCACGGGGTTCAGGGAGACCCAGTACTTC

v_gene: TRBV7-9
d_gene: .
abundance: .
j_gene: TRBJ2-5
CDR3aa: CASSLGLGETQYF
CDR3nt: TGTGCCAGCAGCTTAGGACTAGGGGAGACCCAGTACTTC

v_gene: TRBV30
d_gene: .
abundance: .
j_gene: TRBJ2-1
CDR3aa: CAWRPRYTYNEQFF
CDR3nt: TGTGCCTGGAGGCCCCGGTACACATACAATGAGCAGTTCTTC

v_gene: TRBV19
d_gene: .
abundance: .
j_gene: TRBJ1-2
CDR3aa: CASSAGFYGYTF
CDR3nt: TGTGCCAGTAGTGCGGGGTTCTATGGCTACACCTTC

v_gene: TRBV2
d_gene: .
abundance: .
j_gene: TRBJ2-1
CDR3aa: CASNRRGGDEQFF
CDR3nt: TGTGCCAGCAATAGAAGAGGAGGGGATGAGCAGTTCTTC

v_gene: TRBV12-3/TRBV12-4
d_gene: .
abundance: .
j_gene: TRBJ1-6
CDR3aa: CASSPGANSPLHF
CDR3nt: TGTGCCAGCAGTCCGGGGGCAAATTCACCCCTCCACTTT

v_gene: TRBV5-8
d_gene: .
abundance: .
j_gene: TRBJ1-5
CDR3aa: CASSLDSVLPTFGNQPQHF
CDR3nt: TGTGCCAGCAGCTTGGATTCGGTACTACCGACTTTCGGAAATCAGCCCCAGCATTTT

v_gene: TRBV7-3
d_gene: .
abundance: .
j_gene: TRBJ2-1
CDR3aa: CASSFGGRYNEQFF
CDR3nt: TGTGCCAGCAGCTTTGGGGGGCGCTACAATGAGCAGTTCTTC

v_gene: TRBV6-5
d_gene: .
abundance: .
j_gene: TRBJ1-1
CDR3aa: CASSLRGGDTEAFF
CDR3nt: TGTGCCAGCAGTCTAAGAGGGGGGGACACTGAAGCTTTCTTT

v_gene: TRBV3-1/TRBV3-2
d_gene: TRBD1
abundance: .
j_gene: TRBJ2-1
CDR3aa: CASSQYLSRDRVGNEQFF
CDR3nt: TGTGCCAGCAGCCAATATCTGTCGAGGGACAGGGTTGGGAATGAGCAGTTCTTC

v_gene: TRBV4-1
d_gene: .
abundance: .
j_gene: TRBJ2-3
CDR3aa: CASSQETVTDTQYF
CDR3nt: TGCGCCAGCAGCCAAGAAACTGTCACAGATACGCAGTATTTT